This is a list of T cell receptor beta chains from one sample in a study of blood T cell repertoires in COVID-19. Measured with immunoSEQ multiplex PCR; TCRdb has only the in-frame clones, and not every one. The sample lists about 310,000 clones, roughly 91% seen once, with 1% in the top ten. Source material: peripheral blood. The receptors derive from a man aged 45-65 years with active or convalescent COVID-19. Each CDR3 is given with its conserved first and last residue. A D gene is named only where the DNA matches it firmly. Clone size appears in some rows only: once, few, many, or a class for an expanded clone.

.	TRBJ1-1	TRBV27	.	TGTGCCAGCAGTTTCGCAGGAGGTACTGAAGCTTTCTTT	CASSFAGGTEAFF
.	TRBJ2-1	TRBV7-9	.	TGTGCCAGCAGCACCCCTAGCTACGTGGGTGAGCAGTTCTTC	CASSTPSYVGEQFF
.	TRBJ2-2	TRBV5-1	.	TGCGCCAGCAGCTTGGGCCCAGGCGCCACCGGGGAGCTGTTTTTT	CASSLGPGATGELFF
.	TRBJ1-4	TRBV4-3	.	TGCGCCAGCAGCCAAGATATTCCCAGGGCTGAAAAACTGTTTTTT	CASSQDIPRAEKLFF
.	TRBJ2-7	TRBV27	TRBD1	TGTGCCAGCGGAAGACAGGGTGCCTACGAGCAGTACTTC	CASGRQGAYEQYF
.	TRBJ2-2	TRBV5-1	.	TGCGCCAGCAGCTTGGCGGGGTTGGGCACCGGGGAGCTGTTTTTT	CASSLAGLGTGELFF
.	TRBJ1-1	TRBV6-5	.	TGTGCGGCGGGGGAACGCACTGAAGCTTTCTTT	CAAGERTEAFF
.	TRBJ2-2	TRBV29-1	TRBD1	TGCAGCGGAGGACAGGGGGTATCCGGGGAGCTGTTTTTT	CSGGQGVSGELFF
once	TRBJ2-1	TRBV25-1	.	TGTGCCAGCAGTGTCTGGGGGGAACAGAGGGAGCAGTTCTTC	CASSVWGEQREQFF
.	TRBJ2-7	TRBV18	TRBD1	TGTGCCAGCTCACCCAGTGGACAGGGTCTTTACGAGCAGTACTTC	CASSPSGQGLYEQYF
once	TRBJ2-2	TRBV12-2	.	TGTGCAAGTACCCCAGGAACAGGGGCGAACACCGGGGAGCTGTTTTTT	CASTPGTGANTGELFF
.	TRBJ1-2	TRBV6-5	.	TGTGCCAGCAACGACAGGCCGTTTTACTATGGCTACACCTTC	CASNDRPFYYGYTF
.	TRBJ1-2	TRBV2	TRBD1	TGTGCCAGCAGTGAGACAGGGAGGAACTATGGCTACACCTTC	CASSETGRNYGYTF
.	TRBJ2-5	TRBV5-1	.	TGCGCCAGCAGCCGTTCACAGGGGAGGTTGGCAGAGACCCAGTACTTC	CASSRSQGRLAETQYF
.	TRBJ2-1	TRBV2	.	TGTGCCAGCAGTCAGGGTAATGAGCAGTTCTTC	CASSQGNEQFF
.	TRBJ1-1	TRBV21-1	.	TGTGCCAGCAGCAACTCAGACAGGGCATCCCTCACTGAAGCTTTCTTT	CASSNSDRASLTEAFF
.	TRBJ2-5	TRBV5-1	TRBD1	TGCGCCAGCAGGAAGGGGGCGGTGCAAGAGACCCAGTACTTC	CASRKGAVQETQYF
.	TRBJ1-5	TRBV27	.	TGTGCCAGCAGTTTATTATCAGGGATCCCGAAGTATAGCAATCAGCCCCAGCATTTT	CASSLLSGIPKYSNQPQHF
.	TRBJ2-4	TRBV29-1	TRBD1	TGCAGCGGTCTACAGGGGGAAGGAAACATTCAGTACTTC	CSGLQGEGNIQYF
few	TRBJ2-7	TRBV23-1	.	TGCGCCAGCAGTCAGTCGGTCGGAGACTACGAGCAGTACTTC	CASSQSVGDYEQYF
.	TRBJ2-7	TRBV4-3	TRBD1	TGCGCCAGCAGCCAACCGCCGGGACAGGGTCACTACGAGCAGTACTTC	CASSQPPGQGHYEQYF
.	TRBJ2-6	TRBV29-1	TRBD1	TGCAGCGTCCGGGACAGGGGGCCTGGGGCCAACGTCCTGACTTTC	CSVRDRGPGANVLTF
.	TRBJ1-6	TRBV19	.	TGTGCCAGTAGTATCGCGGGGTCGGGTAATTCACCCCTCCACTTT	CASSIAGSGNSPLHF
few	TRBJ2-7	TRBV5-1	TRBD2	TGCGCCAGCAGCCCAGCCTCACTAGCGTTAAACTACGAGCAGTACTTC	CASSPASLALNYEQYF
.	TRBJ1-5	TRBV28	TRBD1	TGTGCCAGCAGTTTCGGACAGGGTTTTCAGCCCCAGCATTTT	CASSFGQGFQPQHF
few	TRBJ1-5	TRBV28	.	TGTGCCAGCAGTCCCTTGAGGAGGACAGCGCTAAGCAATCAGCCCCAGCATTTT	CASSPLRRTALSNQPQHF
.	TRBJ1-1	TRBV19	.	TGTGCCAGTAATACGGTCACTGAAGCTTTCTTT	CASNTVTEAFF